This TCR beta chain was sequenced in a study of T cell repertoires in cytomegalovirus infection. Looking at the study overall: Indicated by public TCR beta signatures were CMV infection and matching HLA type. Whole-study findings and limits: HLA-C-restricted CMV-specific TCR beta clonotypes prevailed in the ex vivo response.

This clonotype has only a few counts. Its antigen is as yet unknown. Trimming stripped 6 bases from V and 11 bases from J, with 10 bases between. The germline V gene encodes CDR1 SGHVT and CDR2 SQSDAQ. This CDR3 has 10 amino acids. One entry per CDR3 protein, called by TCRdb with MiXCR from the reads. Among around 500,000 distinct CDR3 sequences listed, about 39% were seen once. V is TRBV7-4 and J is TRBJ1-1; D is ambiguous. The material sequenced was cultured PBMCs, taken from culture after CMV antigen stimulation. The receptor was isolated from a human donor in good health (CMV status not recorded). Some clones in this sample may be carry-over from other donors' samples. The CDR3 bases are TGTGCCAGCAGTGAAAATCGGGCTTTCTTT. This encodes CASSENRAFF.